These 19 T cell receptor beta chains originate from one sample sequenced in a study of cytomegalovirus exposure and HLA in healthy donors (dated by TCRdb to 2015 to 2018). Library preparation used the immunoSEQ multiplex PCR assay. A mixture of 60 forward primers for TCR Vbeta segments and 13 reverse primers for TCR Jbeta segments was used in the multiplex PCR. The clones in this table, taken by TCRdb from immuneACCESS, are in-frame only. Not every clone is retained; where verified, under half of the shortfall comes from an unresolved V gene, and the cause of the rest is unknown. The sample table lists over 100,000 clones, approximately 67% of them with a count of one. In total, the top ten clones hold more than 1.5% of the sample. The sample was PBMCs. These receptors were taken from a man aged 18 to 30 in good health and CMV-seronegative.

The gene calls are TRBV9 and TRBJ1-3; weak D call: TRBD1 (6 bases). With 1 base removed from V and 0 bases from J, the gap between germline ends came to 11 bases. This CDR3 has 16 residues. Looked up from germline, CDR1 is SGDLS and CDR2 is YYNGEE. The CDR3 DNA follows: TGTGCCAGCAGCGTACGGGACACCTACTCTGGAAACACCATATATTTT. It codes for CASSVRDTYSGNTIYF.

This clone turned up a few times. The CDR3 nucleotides are TGTGCCAGCAGCCAAGGGACAGGAGCCTACGAGCAGTACTTC. Amino acid sequence: CASSQGTGAYEQYF. The chain carries TRBV14 and TRBJ2-7, with TRBD1 matching 7 bases. With 1 base clipped from V and 2 bases from J, the junction kept 2 bases outside the gene matches. Germline V lookup: CDR1 SGHDN, CDR2 FVKESK. The CDR3 is made up of 14 amino acids. Full variable domain (remainder filled in from reference TRBV14 and TRBJ2-7): EAGVTQFPSHSVIEKGQTVTLRCDPISGHDNLYWYRRVMGKEIKFLLHFVKESKQDESGMPNNRFLAERTGGTYSTLKVQPAELEDSGVYFCASSQGTGAYEQYFGPGTRLTVT.

This chain links TRBV29-1 with TRBJ2-1; TRBD2 aligns across 11 bases. From germline, CDR1 is SQVTM and CDR2 ANQGSEA. The CDR3 is 17 residues long. V lost 6 bases, J lost 5 bases, and 15 bases stayed unmatched. In DNA form, the CDR3 reads TGCAGCGTGGGGCTGGGACTAGCGGTACGACGGGACAATGAGCAGTTCTTC. Its translation is CSVGLGLAVRRDNEQFF.

V and J are TRBV10-2 and TRBJ2-2; perhaps TRBD2 as D (7 bases). Trimming took 11 bases from V and 1 from J, leaving 20 bases between them. Per the germline V gene, CDR1 is WSHSY and CDR2 is SAAADI. The CDR3 is made up of 16 amino acids. The CDR3 DNA reads TGCGCCGGGGGGGATGGGCAGGGGCTGAACACCGGGGAGCTGTTTTTT. Encoded protein: CAGGDGQGLNTGELFF.

The chain recombines TRBV12-5 with TRBJ1-1, with D hard to call. This CDR3 contains 12 residues. Germline CDR1 LGHNT, CDR2 FRNRAP. Trimming shortened V by 1 base and J by 11 bases, and 11 bases separated the two germline ends. The CDR3 spells CASGLGPRGAFF. CDR3 DNA: TGTGCTAGTGGTTTGGGCCCCCGGGGTGCTTTCTTT. Based on the CDR3 plus reference TRBV12-5 and TRBJ1-1, the full variable domain is DARVTQTPRHKVTEMGQEVTMRCQPILGHNTVFWYRQTMMQGLELLAYFRNRAPLDDSGMPKDRFSAEMPDATLATLKIQPSEPRDSAVYFCASGLGPRGAFFGQGTRLTVV.

The chain employs TRBV7-8 and TRBJ1-5; no definite D call. The V end lost 0 bases, the J end lost 6 bases, and 9 bases lay between the germline ends. This CDR3 comprises 14 residues. Germline CDR1 and CDR2: SGHVS and FQNEAQ. The CDR3 spells CASSLARGSQPQHF. CDR3 bases: TGTGCCAGCAGCTTAGCGCGGGGTTCTCAGCCCCAGCATTTT.

The chain links TRBV6-1 to TRBJ2-5, with D perhaps matching TRBD1 (6 bases). The J call is doubtful: the DNA matches TRBJ2-7 better. This CDR3 has 12 amino acids. Looked up from germline, CDR1 is MNHNS and CDR2 is SASEGT. The CDR3 DNA reads TGTGCCAGCACGGGCAGGGGTTACGAGCAGTACTTC. Translating it yields CASTGRGYEQYF.

V gene TRBV29-1 combines with J gene TRBJ2-2; 7 bases agree with TRBD1. The trim removed 7 bases at V and 1 base at J, leaving 9 bases unmatched. Germline CDR1 reads SQVTM; CDR2 reads ANQGSEA. The CDR3 runs 15 residues. Here the CDR3 reads CSATRGQKNTGELFF. DNA for the CDR3: TGCAGCGCCACTAGGGGACAGAAGAACACCGGGGAGCTGTTTTTT.

J is TRBJ1-5 and V is TRBV28; 9 bases line up with TRBD1. Trimming at V came to 5 bases and at J to 6 bases, leaving 8 bases not matched to a gene. CDR3 length: 15 amino acids. The germline CDR1 and CDR2 sequences are MDHEN and SYDVKM. The CDR3 nucleotides are TGTGCCAGCAGTCAACCGGGACAGGGAGCTCAGCCCCAGCATTTT. It translates to CASSQPGQGAQPQHF.

J is TRBJ2-7 and V is TRBV19, with TRBD2 as a possible D gene (6 bases). Germline lookup yields CDR1 LNHDA and CDR2 SQIVND (reference sequence). The V end was cut by 3 bases, the J end by 0 bases, with 12 bases between. The CDR3 runs 15 residues. CDR3 amino acids: CASSIVGGSSYEQYF. CDR3 DNA: TGTGCCAGTAGTATTGTGGGAGGTTCCTCCTACGAGCAGTACTTC.

Points on this clone: A read error may produce the germline difference seen at one junction end. The chain has TRBV4-3 and TRBJ2-1; 8 positions match TRBD2. CDR1 and CDR2 from the germline V gene are LGHNA and YSLEER. The CDR3 spans 15 residues. CDR3 amino acids: CSSSQRSRGGNEQFF. The CDR3 nucleotides read TGCTCCAGCAGCCAACGGTCTCGGGGGGGGAATGAGCAGTTCTTC.

The V and J genes are TRBV5-1 and TRBJ1-3, with a tentative D call TRBD1 (6 bases). Germline lookup yields CDR1 SGHRS and CDR2 YFSETQ. Trimming pared 2 bases from V and 1 base from J, leaving 13 bases between. The CDR3 has 16 residues. The CDR3 DNA sequence: TGCGCCAGCAGCTTACGAGGGGGTCAGTCTGGAAACACCATATATTTT. This sequence encodes CASSLRGGQSGNTIYF.

The rearrangement links TRBV9 to TRBJ2-2; D is perhaps TRBD2 (7 bases). This CDR3 contains 15 residues. Trimming left V 0 bases short and J 3 bases short, with 9 bases between. Looked up from germline, CDR1 is SGDLS and CDR2 is YYNGEE. CDR3 sequence (DNA): TGTGCCAGCAGCGTAGGCGGGGGCGACACCGGGGAGCTGTTTTTT. This codes for CASSVGGGDTGELFF.

The chain is built from TRBV9 and TRBJ2-7; D perhaps matches TRBD2 (7 bases). Germline V gives CDR1 SGDLS, CDR2 YYNGEE. The V gene lost 0 bases and the J gene lost 6 bases, with 13 bases spanning the gap. The CDR3 has 14 amino acids. In DNA form, the CDR3 reads TGTGCCAGCAGCGTAGGGGGGCGGGAGACCGAGCAGTACTTC. Its protein is CASSVGGRETEQYF.

The chain links TRBV29-1 to TRBJ2-6, with D maybe TRBD2 (7 bases). The CDR3 is made up of 16 amino acids. The V end lost 7 bases, the J end lost 0 bases, and 16 bases lay between the germline ends. Germline loops: CDR1 SQVTM, CDR2 ANQGSEA. The CDR3 DNA reads as TGCAGCGCCCGGGGGGAGGACAGCTCTGGGGCCAACGTCCTGACTTTC. Translating it yields CSARGEDSSGANVLTF.

This sequence joins TRBV5-1 and TRBJ2-6, with D perhaps TRBD1 (6 bases). The V end lost 0 bases, the J end lost 2 bases, and 18 bases lay between the germline ends. The CDR3 sequence is 19 residues long. CDR1 and CDR2 from the germline V gene are SGHRS and YFSETQ. The CDR3 spells CASSLAPPGPGAGANVLTF. CDR3 nucleotides: TGCGCCAGCAGCTTGGCGCCTCCGGGTCCAGGGGCTGGGGCCAACGTCCTGACTTTC.

This clone came up once. This rearrangement joins TRBV9 to TRBJ2-5; 12 bases map to TRBD2. With 0 bases clipped from V and 3 bases from J, the junction kept 0 bases outside the gene matches. This CDR3 is built from 15 residues. From germline, CDR1 is SGDLS and CDR2 YYNGEE. The CDR3 sequence is CASSVGLAGEETQYF. In DNA form, the CDR3 reads TGTGCCAGCAGCGTAGGACTAGCGGGGGAAGAGACCCAGTACTTC.

The chain links TRBV30 to TRBJ1-2, with D unclear. Trimming shortened V by 2 bases and J by 4 bases, and 11 bases separated the two germline ends. There are 13 residues in the CDR3. Germline CDR1 reads GTSNPN; CDR2 reads SVGIG (reference sequence). The CDR3 here is CAWSHSLLYGYTF. The DNA for the CDR3 is TGTGCCTGGAGTCATAGCCTCCTCTATGGCTACACCTTC.

The CDR3 region is CSVEWGRGAFF. CDR3 nucleotide sequence: TGCAGCGTTGAATGGGGCCGGGGGGCTTTCTTT. This chain links TRBV29-1 with TRBJ1-1; TRBD1 might be the D (5 bases). Germline V CDR1 and CDR2: SQVTM, ANQGSEA. CDR3 size: 11 residues. The ends were cut back, 2 bases at V and 11 bases at J, with 12 bases in the middle.